What follows are 25 T cell receptor beta chains derived from one specimen sequenced in a study of blood T cell repertoires in COVID-19 (dated by TCRdb to the early 2020s). The library was made by the immunoSEQ multiplex PCR assay. The table comes from immuneACCESS by way of TCRdb, which keeps in-frame sequences with V and J called. Part of the clones is missing from these tables; in studies checked, under half for an unresolved V gene and the rest for unknown reasons. The sample data list approximately 110,000 clones, and 80% to 90% of these were observed just once. Approximately 30% of the sample is held by the ten biggest clonotypes. The sequenced material came from peripheral blood. The source is a woman of 80 years or more with acute or convalescent COVID-19.

J is TRBJ2-2 and V is TRBV30, with D perhaps matching TRBD2 (5 bases). Germline values: CDR1 GTSNPN, CDR2 SVGIG (reference sequence). The CDR3 extends over 14 amino acids. V gave up 1 base and J gave up 3 bases, with 9 bases separating them. This CDR3 is CAWSGLAYTGELFF. CDR3 coding DNA: TGTGCCTGGAGTGGTCTAGCCTACACCGGGGAGCTGTTTTTT.

CDR3 residues: CASSQAGQRDTGELFF. The DNA for the CDR3 is TGTGCCAGCAGCCAAGCAGGACAGCGAGACACCGGGGAGCTGTTTTTT. V gene TRBV3-1 (or the pseudogene TRBV3-2) combines with J gene TRBJ2-2; a weak D match, TRBD1 (6 bases). The CDR3 contains 16 residues. The V end was cut by 1 base, the J end by 3 bases, with 12 bases between. CDR1 is LGHDT and CDR2 is YNNKEL in the germline V gene (reference sequence).

The chain joins TRBV7-9 to TRBJ2-5; 7 positions agree with TRBD2. The CDR3 is 14 amino acids. J was trimmed by 2 bases and V by 2 bases; bases with no gene match: 2. Germline V lookup: CDR1 SEHNR, CDR2 FQNEAQ (reference sequence). In DNA form, the CDR3 reads TGTGCCAGCAGCTTAATTAGCGGGCAAGAGACCCAGTACTTC. As protein: CASSLISGQETQYF.

The V gene is TRBV7-2, the J gene TRBJ1-2; 7 bases align to TRBD1. Germline CDR1 is SGHTA and CDR2 is FQGNSA. CDR3 length: 14 amino acids. J lost 2 bases, V lost 5 bases, and 5 bases had no gene match. CDR3 loop: CASSQGGGNYGYTF. CDR3 bases: TGTGCCAGCAGCCAAGGGGGCGGGAACTATGGCTACACCTTC. The variable domain in full, completed from reference TRBV7-2 and TRBJ1-2, reads GAGVSQSPSNKVTEKGKDVELRCDPISGHTALYWYRQSLGQGLEFLIYFQGNSAPDKSGLPSDRFSAERTGGSVSTLTIQRTQQEDSAVYLCASSQGGGNYGYTFGSGTRLTVV.

CDR3 nucleotide sequence: TGTGCCTCAAAGCGGGATACAAACTACGAGCAGTACTTC. Its protein product is CASKRDTNYEQYF. The V gene is TRBV12-3 or TRBV12-4, the J gene TRBJ2-7; 7 nucleotides line up with TRBD2. J gave up 3 bases and V 11 bases, and 10 bases lay outside the gene matches. CDR3 length: 13 amino acids.

CDR3: CATAAFGGGQPQHF. The CDR3 DNA reads as TGTGCCACCGCCGCATTCGGGGGGGGTCAGCCCCAGCATTTT. The V call is TRBV15, the J call TRBJ1-5, with TRBD1 as a possible D gene (5 bases). Per the germline V gene, CDR1 is LNHNV and CDR2 is YYDKDF (reference sequence). The CDR3 runs 14 residues. Between the trimmed V and J ends, which lost 8 bases and 6 bases, there was a span of 17 bases.

This CDR3 is CASTPAGRGDTDTQYF. CDR3 sequence (DNA): TGTGCCAGCACCCCTGCCGGCCGGGGGGACACAGATACGCAGTATTTT. The chain links TRBV11-2 to TRBJ2-3, with 7 positions matching TRBD2. The V gene's germline CDR1 is SGHAT and CDR2 FQNNGV. The CDR3 runs to 16 residues. The trim removed 7 bases at V and 2 bases at J, leaving 12 bases unmatched.

V and J are TRBV4-2 and TRBJ2-7, with TRBD2 matching 8 bases. CDR1 is LGHNA, CDR2 YNFKEQ, per germline. J was trimmed by 0 bases and V by 4 bases; bases with no gene match: 5. The CDR3 totals 15 residues. CDR3 nucleotide sequence: TGTGCCAGCAGCCGTTCACTAGCGGACTCCTACGAGCAGTACTTC. Protein product: CASSRSLADSYEQYF.

The chain uses TRBV29-1 and TRBJ1-1; D gene ambiguous. Trimming took off 8 bases at V and 7 bases at J, with 20 bases between the two ends. The CDR3 extends over 13 amino acids. The germline CDR1 and CDR2 sequences are SQVTM and ANQGSEA. CDR3 loop: CSLDNIPRGEAFF. CDR3 in DNA: TGCAGCCTGGATAATATACCACGGGGTGAAGCTTTCTTT.

The J gene is TRBJ1-2, the V gene TRBV7-9, with 10 bases aligning to TRBD1. The CDR3 runs to 13 residues. After removal of 3 bases from V and 9 bases from J, the junction contained 4 bases not matched to a gene. The V gene's germline CDR1 is SEHNR and CDR2 FQNEAQ (reference sequence). The CDR3 reads CASSFSTGGSYTF. In DNA, the CDR3 is TGTGCCAGCAGCTTTTCGACAGGGGGCAGCTACACCTTC.

As DNA, the CDR3 is TGCAGCGTCCCCGCCGGGGGGGGGAACTATGGCTACACCTTC. The encoded protein is CSVPAGGGNYGYTF. The chain uses TRBV29-1 and TRBJ1-2, with a tentative D call TRBD1 (5 bases). V was shortened by 6 bases and J by 2 bases, with 16 bases between the two germline ends. CDR3 length equals 14 residues. Per germline, CDR1 SQVTM and CDR2 ANQGSEA. Full variable domain (missing parts from reference TRBV29-1 and TRBJ1-2): SAVISQKPSRDICQRGTSLTIQCQVDSQVTMMFWYRQQPGQSLTLIATANQGSEATYESGFVIDKFPISRPNLTFSTLTVSNMSPEDSSIYLCSVPAGGGNYGYTFGSGTRLTVV.

This sequence joins TRBV27 and TRBJ2-6, with a tentative D call TRBD2 (6 bases). Per germline, CDR1 MNHEY and CDR2 SMNVEV (reference sequence). V was cut by 2 bases and J by 0 bases, with 14 bases left in between. The CDR3 is 18 amino acids. CDR3 region: CASSLRLGTGSGANVLTF. The CDR3, as DNA: TGTGCCAGCAGTTTACGGCTAGGGACTGGCTCTGGGGCCAACGTCCTGACTTTC.

The chain is built from TRBV5-6 and TRBJ2-2; TRBD2 aligns across 10 bases. V was clipped by 0 bases and J by 3 bases; unmatched bases: 5. In germline, CDR1 is SGHDT, CDR2 YYEEEE. The CDR3 runs to 17 residues. CDR3 in amino acids: CASSLGLAGVYTGELFF. CDR3 DNA sequence: TGTGCCAGCAGCTTGGGACTAGCGGGTGTTTACACCGGGGAGCTGTTTTTT.

The chain has TRBV3-1 (or the pseudogene TRBV3-2) and TRBJ1-2, with D possibly TRBD1 on 6 matching bases. This CDR3 is built from 15 residues. Trimming took off 4 bases at V and 5 bases at J, with 17 bases between the two ends. Germline CDR1 and CDR2: LGHDT and YNNKEL (reference sequence). The CDR3: CASSPGDRTRYGYTF. In DNA form, the CDR3 reads TGTGCCAGCAGCCCAGGGGACCGGACTCGATATGGCTACACCTTC.

V is TRBV20-1 and J is TRBJ2-6, with D hard to call. The CDR3 runs to 15 residues. Germline V gene data show CDR1 as DFQATT and CDR2 as SNEGSKA (reference sequence). V dropped 3 bases and J dropped 0 bases, with 9 bases sitting between them. Written as DNA, the CDR3 is TGCAGTGCTAGTCATAAGAGCTCTGGGGCCAACGTCCTGACTTTC. Its protein product is CSASHKSSGANVLTF.

The chain links TRBV6-1 to TRBJ2-5, with TRBD1 identical over 7 bases. Germline-derived CDR1 and CDR2 are MNHNS and SASEGT. V gave up 0 bases and J gave up 10 bases; unmatched junction bases: 2. The CDR3 consists of 12 residues. The CDR3 reads CASSEARTGQYF. The CDR3 coding sequence is TGTGCCAGCAGTGAAGCGAGGACAGGCCAGTACTTC.

V usage is TRBV19 and J usage is TRBJ2-1, with a possible D match to TRBD2 (6 bases). Trimming removed 3 bases at V and 1 base at J, with 10 bases between. The CDR3 covers 15 residues. Germline CDR1 reads LNHDA; CDR2 reads SQIVND (reference sequence). CDR3 DNA sequence: TGTGCCAGTAGTATGAGACTAGGTTCCTACAATGAGCAGTTCTTC. It codes for CASSMRLGSYNEQFF.

The V call is TRBV18, the J call TRBJ2-2; TRBD1 agrees at 9 bases. This CDR3 is built from 15 residues. V lost 4 bases, J lost 5 bases, and 5 bases stayed unmatched. CDR1 and CDR2 from the germline V gene are KGHSH and LQKENI. The CDR3 spells CASSLPGQGTGELFF. The CDR3 DNA reads as TGTGCCAGCTCACTGCCGGGACAGGGTACCGGGGAGCTGTTTTTT.

The CDR3 sequence: CASSSLGGLSNTEAFF. The CDR3 nucleotides read TGTGCCAGCAGTTCCCTAGGGGGCCTAAGTAACACTGAAGCTTTCTTT. The chain employs TRBV6-2 or TRBV6-3 and TRBJ1-1; TRBD1 agrees at 7 bases. Germline V lookup: CDR1 MNHEY, CDR2 SVGEGT. The junction had 10 bases not matched to a gene; V was cut back by 4 bases and J by 2 bases. The CDR3 totals 16 residues.

The chain employs TRBV29-1 and TRBJ1-4; D is unclear. CDR1 and CDR2 from the germline V gene are SQVTM and ANQGSEA. The CDR3 loop spans 13 amino acids. With 0 bases removed from V and 7 bases from J, the gap between germline ends came to 9 bases. CDR3 sequence reads: CSVEDRGFEKLFF. CDR3 in DNA: TGCAGCGTTGAAGATCGGGGTTTTGAAAAACTGTTTTTT.

Details on this clone: At one end, the junction sequence differs from germline, possibly due to a read error. V is TRBV12-3 or TRBV12-4 and J is TRBJ1-2; TRBD1 matches at 10 bases. This CDR3 has 13 amino acids. This chain's CDR3 is CANSRQGARGYTF. The CDR3 coding sequence is TGTGCCAACAGTCGACAGGGGGCGCGAGGCTACACCTTC.

The chain couples TRBV4-1 to TRBJ2-7; D perhaps matches TRBD1 (5 bases). CDR1 is MGHRA, CDR2 YSYEKL, per germline. This CDR3 region has 15 residues. Trimming shortened V by 5 bases and J by 1 base, and 15 bases separated the two germline ends. The CDR3 region is CASSFGGQGSYEQYF. CDR3 in DNA: TGCGCCAGCAGCTTTGGTGGCCAGGGTTCCTACGAGCAGTACTTC.

The rearrangement links TRBV5-4 to TRBJ1-1; unclear D gene. V lost 4 bases and J 10 bases, leaving 17 bases between the germline ends. There are 13 residues in the CDR3. The germline V gene encodes CDR1 SGHNT and CDR2 YYREEE (reference sequence). CDR3 DNA: TGTGCCAGCAGCCGGGGTCTCGATCTTGGAGCTTTCTTT. Its translation is CASSRGLDLGAFF.

DNA for the CDR3: TGCGCCAGCAGCTTCGGTAGCGGGTCCAACGAGCAGTACTTC. Protein product: CASSFGSGSNEQYF. The V call is TRBV5-1, the J call TRBJ2-7, with 7 bases lining up with TRBD2. CDR1 is SGHRS, CDR2 YFSETQ, per germline. V was pared by 2 bases and J by 5 bases, with 7 bases of the junction left unmatched. This CDR3 contains 14 residues.

The chain uses TRBV7-8 and TRBJ2-7; D possibly corresponds to TRBD1 (5 bases). The V gene lost 4 bases and the J gene lost 0 bases, with 10 bases spanning the gap. Germline CDR1 is SGHVS and CDR2 is FQNEAQ. The CDR3 contains 14 residues. The CDR3: CASSSREGSYEQYF. The CDR3 DNA is TGTGCCAGCAGCTCCAGGGAAGGCTCCTACGAGCAGTACTTC.